What follows are 26 T cell receptor beta chains derived from one specimen sequenced in a study of blood T cell repertoires in COVID-19. TCRdb keeps only in-frame clones here, not all; method: immunoSEQ multiplex PCR. Of about 88,000 clones detected, around 90% appear once; the ten largest clones hold 15%. Input material: peripheral blood. Every receptor here comes from a male donor with acute or convalescent COVID-19.

This rearrangement joins TRBV19 to TRBJ2-1; 10 bases are a match to TRBD1. This CDR3 contains 18 residues. Germline CDR1 reads LNHDA; CDR2 reads SQIVND (reference sequence). V shed 0 bases and J 7 bases; nucleotides not matched to a gene: 12. CDR3 bases: TGTGCCAGTAGTATAGACCAGGGACAGGGGATTAAGCGTAATGAGCAGTTCTTC. This translates into CASSIDQGQGIKRNEQFF.

V gene TRBV5-1 combines with J gene TRBJ2-2, with 9 bases matching TRBD1. V lost 4 bases, J lost 6 bases, and 10 bases stayed unmatched. CDR1 and CDR2 (germline): SGHRS, YFSETQ. This CDR3 comprises 16 residues. CDR3 nucleotides: TGCGCCAGCAGCAGCGGGACAGGGAAGGCAGCCGGGGAGCTGTTTTTT. This gives the protein CASSSGTGKAAGELFF.

This chain connects TRBV18 to TRBJ1-2, with 9 bases lining up with TRBD1. This CDR3 is 15 amino acids long. Looked up from germline, CDR1 is KGHSH and CDR2 is LQKENI. Germline trimming cut 5 bases from V and 3 bases from J; bases unmatched to any gene: 7. This CDR3 reads CASSAGQGSDYGYTF. The CDR3 DNA reads as TGTGCCAGCTCAGCCGGACAGGGGTCGGACTATGGCTACACCTTC.

This clone was observed a single time. This chain links TRBV6-5 with TRBJ1-2; D may be TRBD1 (6 bases). CDR1 is MNHEY, CDR2 SVGAGI, per germline. Deletions cut 5 bases from V and 2 bases from J, with 15 bases between. This CDR3 has 15 residues. The CDR3: CASSTLGGLNYGYTF. CDR3 DNA sequence: TGTGCCAGCAGTACCCTAGGGGGTCTAAACTATGGCTACACCTTC.

The rearrangement links TRBV6-1 to TRBJ1-4, with TRBD1 matching 10 bases. V shed 2 bases, J shed 6 bases, and the junction held 6 bases outside the gene matches. Germline V gene lookup returns CDR1 MNHNS and CDR2 SASEGT. The CDR3 extends over 16 amino acids. This CDR3 reads CASSETRGQGYEKLFF. The CDR3 DNA follows: TGTGCCAGCAGTGAAACGCGGGGACAGGGGTATGAAAAACTGTTTTTT.

The V gene is TRBV15, the J gene TRBJ2-7, with 9 bases that match TRBD1. This CDR3 is 14 amino acids long. Germline CDR1 LNHNV, CDR2 YYDKDF (reference sequence). V lost 5 bases, J lost 3 bases, and 5 bases stayed unmatched. CDR3 region: CATSDVDRGYEQYF. The CDR3 DNA reads TGTGCCACCAGCGACGTGGACAGGGGCTACGAGCAGTACTTC.

This clone was seen a few times. The chain employs TRBV28 and TRBJ2-7; TRBD2 might be the D (5 bases). Deletions cut 2 bases from V and 0 bases from J, with 8 bases between. The germline CDR1 and CDR2 sequences are MDHEN and SYDVKM. The CDR3 covers 14 residues. CDR3 loop: CASSLGGSSYEQYF. In DNA, the CDR3 is TGTGCCAGCAGTTTAGGAGGCAGCTCCTACGAGCAGTACTTC.

This chain joins TRBV5-3 and TRBJ2-5; 10 bases fit TRBD2. TRBV5-3 is noted as an ORF with a role that remains uncertain. The CDR3 covers 15 residues. V was clipped by 2 bases and J by 5 bases; unmatched bases: 6. The CDR3 protein is CARSFSGGPRETQYF. In DNA, the CDR3 is TGTGCCAGAAGCTTTAGCGGGGGGCCGAGGGAGACCCAGTACTTC.

The chain has TRBV29-1 and TRBJ2-1, with a weak D call TRBD2 (6 bases). Trimming cost V 1 base and J 8 bases, with 15 bases left between them. The CDR3 spans 14 residues. Per the germline V gene, CDR1 is SQVTM and CDR2 is ANQGSEA. The chain's CDR3 is CSVEGAGPGDEQFF. CDR3 bases: TGCAGCGTTGAAGGGGCGGGGCCGGGGGATGAGCAGTTCTTC.

The CDR3: CASSLPSGTRNSPLHF. The CDR3 region has the DNA TGTGCCAGCAGCTTGCCCTCGGGTACGCGGAATTCACCCCTCCACTTT. The chain uses TRBV5-4 and TRBJ1-6; D is ambiguous. The germline V and J ends were trimmed by 1 base and 7 bases, with 15 bases remaining between them. The CDR3 spans 16 residues. Germline V gives CDR1 SGHNT, CDR2 YYREEE (reference sequence).

The chain joins TRBV24-1 to TRBJ2-5; D may be TRBD1 (8 bases). V lost 4 bases, J lost 4 bases, and 15 bases lay in between. The germline V gene has CDR1 KGHDR and CDR2 SFDVKD. There are 15 residues in the CDR3. The CDR3 nucleotides read TGTGCCACCAGTGACACAGGGGGGGCCGGAGAGACCCAGTACTTC. Amino acids: CATSDTGGAGETQYF.

The V call is TRBV2, the J call TRBJ1-1; D gene unclear. CDR1 is SNHLY and CDR2 is FYNNEI in the germline V gene. The CDR3 has 14 amino acids. Trimming pared 4 bases from V and 0 bases from J, leaving 9 bases between. The CDR3 protein is CASSGLTVNTEAFF. The CDR3 bases are TGTGCCAGCAGTGGTCTTACAGTGAACACTGAAGCTTTCTTT.

This clone has a handful of counts. This chain links TRBV3-1 (or the pseudogene TRBV3-2) with TRBJ1-3; no firm D call. The CDR3 contains 16 residues. V lost 0 bases to trimming and J lost 0 bases, with 9 bases between them. Per the germline V gene, CDR1 is LGHDT and CDR2 is YNNKEL (reference sequence). In DNA, the CDR3 is TGTGCCAGCAGCCAAGATCGAGGAGACTCTGGAAACACCATATATTTT. It codes for CASSQDRGDSGNTIYF.

The rearrangement links TRBV7-8 to TRBJ2-5; D might be TRBD1 (6 bases). Germline CDR1 and CDR2: SGHVS and FQNEAQ. The CDR3 consists of 14 residues. V lost 5 bases to trimming and J lost 2 bases, with 12 bases between them. This chain's CDR3 is CASSPGTTQETQYF. CDR3 bases: TGTGCCAGCAGCCCGGGGACAACACAAGAGACCCAGTACTTC.

V gene TRBV18 combines with J gene TRBJ2-1; TRBD2 agrees at 12 bases. Trimming at V came to 2 bases and at J to 3 bases, leaving 2 bases not matched to a gene. The CDR3 runs to 16 residues. The germline V gene has CDR1 KGHSH and CDR2 LQKENI. CDR3 DNA sequence: TGTGCCAGCTCACCAGCTAGCGGGGGGGTCTACAATGAGCAGTTCTTC. As protein: CASSPASGGVYNEQFF.

The chain carries TRBV5-4 and TRBJ2-7, with 8 positions matching TRBD2. Germline V gives CDR1 SGHNT, CDR2 YYREEE (reference sequence). The J segment lost 3 bases and the V segment lost 1 base, leaving 3 bases of the junction unmatched. There are 14 residues in the CDR3. In DNA, the CDR3 is TGTGCCAGCAGCTTGAGGCGGGGGGACTACGAGCAGTACTTC. This translates into CASSLRRGDYEQYF.

A word on this clone: At one boundary the junction diverges from the germline segment, which might be a read error. The chain has TRBV7-7 and TRBJ2-2; the D gene is possibly TRBD2 (5 bases). Germline-derived CDR1 and CDR2 are SSHAT and FNYEAQ (reference sequence). This CDR3 spans 16 amino acids. The CDR3 nucleotides are TGTGCTAGCAGCTTAGTAGGCGCAGGAGGCACCGGGGAGCTGTTTTTT. This translates into CASSLVGAGGTGELFF.

The chain is built from TRBV9 and TRBJ2-3; weak D call: TRBD2 (6 bases). Germline V gene lookup returns CDR1 SGDLS and CDR2 YYNGEE. Trimming shortened V by 4 bases and J by 2 bases, and 17 bases separated the two germline ends. The CDR3 runs 16 residues. CDR3 loop: CASSLLGLPVTDTQYF. CDR3 nucleotides: TGTGCCAGCAGCCTACTGGGACTCCCCGTCACAGATACGCAGTATTTT. Using reference TRBV9 and TRBJ2-3 for the parts outside the CDR3, the full variable domain is DSGVTQTPKHLITATGQRVTLRCSPRSGDLSVYWYQQSLDQGLQFLIQYYNGEERAKGNILERFSAQQFPDLHSELNLSSLELGDSALYFCASSLLGLPVTDTQYFGPGTRLTVL.

The chain joins TRBV4-2 to TRBJ2-1; TRBD2 matches at 10 bases. The germline CDR1 and CDR2 sequences are LGHNA and YNFKEQ. This CDR3 region has 15 residues. V dropped 4 bases and J dropped 5; count of bases not matched to a gene: 5. The CDR3: CASSLGLAMDNEQFF. CDR3 nucleotides: TGTGCCAGCAGCCTGGGACTAGCGATGGACAATGAGCAGTTCTTC.

The rearrangement uses TRBV9 and TRBJ2-5; TRBD1 aligns across 9 bases. CDR3 length equals 14 residues. Germline CDR1 SGDLS, CDR2 YYNGEE. V gave up 7 bases and J gave up 3 bases; unmatched junction bases: 7. DNA for the CDR3: TGTGCCAGCTCCAAGGGACAGGGTAAAGAGACCCAGTACTTC. Its protein product is CASSKGQGKETQYF.

The chain joins TRBV7-8 to TRBJ2-5; 9 bases are a match to TRBD1. Trimming cost V 1 base and J 2 bases; bases outside gene matches: 2. The CDR3 has 15 residues. Germline V gene lookup returns CDR1 SGHVS and CDR2 FQNEAQ. The CDR3 DNA follows: TGTGCCAGCAGCTTAGGGGGGACAGGGCAAGAGACCCAGTACTTC. Its protein product is CASSLGGTGQETQYF.

The J gene is TRBJ1-2, the V gene TRBV19; perhaps TRBD1 as D (6 bases). The ends were cut back, 6 bases at V and 3 bases at J, with 17 bases in the middle. Germline CDR1 LNHDA, CDR2 SQIVND (reference sequence). This CDR3 is built from 15 residues. The CDR3 DNA sequence: TGTGCCAGTAGAGTCACGGGGGGGCATCACTATGGCTACACCTTC. This codes for CASRVTGGHHYGYTF.

The chain has TRBV2 and TRBJ2-3, with D possibly being TRBD1 (7 bases). Trimming removed 8 bases from V and 6 bases from J, with 15 bases in between. The CDR3 contains 13 residues. Germline loops: CDR1 SNHLY, CDR2 FYNNEI. The CDR3 nucleotides read TGTGCCAGCGGAGGGGGCCGGGAGGATACGCAGTATTTT. This codes for CASGGGREDTQYF.

The chain couples TRBV5-6 to TRBJ2-6, with D perhaps matching TRBD2 (6 bases). Trimming pared 2 bases from V and 0 bases from J, leaving 12 bases between. The germline gives CDR1 SGHDT, CDR2 YYEEEE. This CDR3 contains 17 residues. This chain's CDR3 is CASSLPGLLSGANVLTF. In DNA form, the CDR3 reads TGTGCCAGCAGCTTACCGGGACTGCTCTCTGGGGCCAACGTCCTGACTTTC.

This chain joins TRBV9 and TRBJ1-1; possibly TRBD1 for D (6 bases). Trimming removed 0 bases at V and 4 bases at J, with 13 bases between. CDR3 length: 15 residues. Germline V gene sequence: CDR1 SGDLS, CDR2 YYNGEE. The CDR3 loop is CASSVGNRASTEAFF. The CDR3 coding sequence is TGTGCCAGCAGCGTAGGTAACAGGGCGAGCACTGAAGCTTTCTTT. Based on the CDR3 plus reference TRBV9 and TRBJ1-1, the full variable domain is DSGVTQTPKHLITATGQRVTLRCSPRSGDLSVYWYQQSLDQGLQFLIQYYNGEERAKGNILERFSAQQFPDLHSELNLSSLELGDSALYFCASSVGNRASTEAFFGQGTRLTVV.

In its sample, this clone was seen a few times. The chain has TRBV5-1 and TRBJ2-2, with D maybe TRBD2 (6 bases). This CDR3 comprises 16 residues. Germline V gene lookup returns CDR1 SGHRS and CDR2 YFSETQ. The V gene lost 6 bases and the J gene lost 5 bases, with 20 bases spanning the gap. The CDR3 loop reads CASTPGLREDTGELFF. The CDR3 coding sequence is TGCGCCAGCACCCCAGGGCTCAGGGAGGATACCGGGGAGCTGTTTTTT. Complete variable domain (other parts from reference TRBV5-1 and TRBJ2-2): KAGVTQTPRYLIKTRGQQVTLSCSPISGHRSVSWYQQTPGQGLQFLFEYFSETQRNKGNFPGRFSGRQFSNSRSEMNVSTLELGDSALYLCASTPGLREDTGELFFGEGSRLTVL.